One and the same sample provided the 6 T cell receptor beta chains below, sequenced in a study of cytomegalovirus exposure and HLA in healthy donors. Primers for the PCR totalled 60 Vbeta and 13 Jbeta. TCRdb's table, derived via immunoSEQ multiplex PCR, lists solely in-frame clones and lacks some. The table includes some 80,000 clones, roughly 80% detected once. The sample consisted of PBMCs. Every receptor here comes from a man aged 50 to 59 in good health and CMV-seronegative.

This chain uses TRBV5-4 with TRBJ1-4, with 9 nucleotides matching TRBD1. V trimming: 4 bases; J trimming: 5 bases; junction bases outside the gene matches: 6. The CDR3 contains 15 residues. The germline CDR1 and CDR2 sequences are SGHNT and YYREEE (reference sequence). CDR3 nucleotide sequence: TGTGCCAGCAGCCTGGGACAGGGAGGAAATGAAAAACTGTTTTTT. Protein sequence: CASSLGQGGNEKLFF.

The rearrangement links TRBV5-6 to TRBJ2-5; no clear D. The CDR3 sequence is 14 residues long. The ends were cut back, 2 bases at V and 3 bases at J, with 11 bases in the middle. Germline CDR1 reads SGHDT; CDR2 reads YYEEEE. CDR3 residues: CASSFRSFEETQYF. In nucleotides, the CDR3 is TGTGCCAGCAGCTTCCGGTCGTTCGAAGAGACCCAGTACTTC.

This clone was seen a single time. CDR3 residues: CASSEGRGWQASYEQYF. The CDR3 region has the DNA TGTGCCAGCAGTGAAGGGCGCGGGTGGCAGGCCTCCTACGAGCAGTACTTC. V and J are TRBV6-1 and TRBJ2-7; TRBD2 is a possible D gene (5 bases). The germline V and J ends were trimmed by 1 base and 0 bases, with 16 bases remaining between them. This CDR3 comprises 17 residues. The V gene's germline CDR1 is MNHNS and CDR2 SASEGT.

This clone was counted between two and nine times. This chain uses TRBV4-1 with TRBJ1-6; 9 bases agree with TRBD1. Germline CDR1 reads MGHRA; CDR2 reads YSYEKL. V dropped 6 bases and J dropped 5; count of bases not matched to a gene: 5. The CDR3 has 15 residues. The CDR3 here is CASRIRDRDNSPLHF. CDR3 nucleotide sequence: TGCGCCAGCAGAATCCGGGACAGGGATAATTCACCCCTCCACTTT.

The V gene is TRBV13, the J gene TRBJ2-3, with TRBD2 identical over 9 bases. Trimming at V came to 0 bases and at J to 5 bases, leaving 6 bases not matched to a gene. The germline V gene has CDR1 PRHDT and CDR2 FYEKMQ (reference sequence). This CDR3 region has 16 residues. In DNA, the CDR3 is TGTGCCAGCAGCTTAGGAGCGTCGCGGGGGGGAGATACGCAGTATTTT. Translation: CASSLGASRGGDTQYF.

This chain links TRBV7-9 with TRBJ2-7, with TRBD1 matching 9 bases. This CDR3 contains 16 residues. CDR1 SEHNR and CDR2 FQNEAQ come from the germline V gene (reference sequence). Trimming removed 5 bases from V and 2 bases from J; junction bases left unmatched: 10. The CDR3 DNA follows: TGTGCCAGCAGCAGATCTCGGACAGGGGCGGCCTACGAGCAGTACTTC. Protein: CASSRSRTGAAYEQYF. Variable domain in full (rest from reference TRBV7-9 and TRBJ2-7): DTGVSQNPRHKITKRGQNVTFRCDPISEHNRLYWYRQTLGQGPEFLTYFQNEAQLEKSRLLSDRFSAERPKGSFSTLEIQRTEQGDSAMYLCASSRSRTGAAYEQYFGPGTRLTVT.